The clone carrying this T cell receptor (beta chain) has ten or more counts. Its antigen is not identified. This specimen belongs to a study of Graves' ophthalmopathy and Graves' hyperthyroidism. The study, taken as a whole, reports: Also, most clonotypes expanded in the thyroid above 0.001 frequency appeared in blood.

TCR beta CDR3 regions were amplified from RNA transcripts. Second-round multiplex PCR came after a first-round RT-PCR that employed HTBI primers. TCRdb called the multiplex PCR reads again in MiXCR, with one record for every CDR3 protein. This sample carries about 620,000 distinct CDR3 sequences, 20% to 25% of them seen once, and the ten largest clones take more than 5.5%. The CDR3 loop spans 15 amino acids. Germline CDR1 reads MNHEY; CDR2 reads SVGAGI. The V end lost 2 bases, the J end lost 3 bases, and 8 bases lay between the germline ends. The chain combines TRBV6-5 with TRBJ1-6, with D hard to call. The source of this sequence is a woman younger than 30 with stable Graves' hyperthyroidism. Some clones in this sample may be carry-over from other donors' samples. Sample: peripheral blood. The CDR3 nucleotides are TGTGCCAGCAGTTACCAGGCGGTCTATAATTCACCCCTCCACTTT. It translates to CASSYQAVYNSPLHF.